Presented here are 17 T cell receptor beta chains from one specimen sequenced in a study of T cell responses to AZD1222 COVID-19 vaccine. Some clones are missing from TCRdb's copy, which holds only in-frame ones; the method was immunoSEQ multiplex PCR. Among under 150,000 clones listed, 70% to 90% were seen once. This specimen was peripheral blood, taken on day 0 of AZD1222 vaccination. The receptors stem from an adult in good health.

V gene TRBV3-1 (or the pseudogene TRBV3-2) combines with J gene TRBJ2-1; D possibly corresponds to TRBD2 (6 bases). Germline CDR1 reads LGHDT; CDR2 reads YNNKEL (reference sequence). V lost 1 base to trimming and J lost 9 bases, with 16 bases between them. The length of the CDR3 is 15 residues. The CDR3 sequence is CASSQGRAWHGEQFF. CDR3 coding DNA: TGTGCCAGCAGCCAAGGGAGGGCCTGGCATGGTGAGCAGTTCTTC.

CDR3: CASSRGQGREKLFF. In DNA, the CDR3 is TGTGCCAGCAGCCGAGGACAGGGGCGGGAAAAACTGTTTTTT. The chain recombines TRBV11-2 with TRBJ1-4; 9 positions match TRBD1. The V gene's germline CDR1 is SGHAT and CDR2 FQNNGV. With 5 bases clipped from V and 8 bases from J, the junction kept 6 bases outside the gene matches. There are 14 residues in the CDR3.

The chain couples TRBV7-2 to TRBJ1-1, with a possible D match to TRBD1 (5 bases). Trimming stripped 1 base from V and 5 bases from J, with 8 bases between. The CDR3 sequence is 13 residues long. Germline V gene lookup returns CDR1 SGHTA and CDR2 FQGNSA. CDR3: CASSLGGWTEAFF. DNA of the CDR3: TGTGCCAGCAGCTTAGGGGGGTGGACTGAAGCTTTCTTT. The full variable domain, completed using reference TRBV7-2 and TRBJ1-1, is GAGVSQSPSNKVTEKGKDVELRCDPISGHTALYWYRQSLGQGLEFLIYFQGNSAPDKSGLPSDRFSAERTGGSVSTLTIQRTQQEDSAVYLCASSLGGWTEAFFGQGTRLTVV.

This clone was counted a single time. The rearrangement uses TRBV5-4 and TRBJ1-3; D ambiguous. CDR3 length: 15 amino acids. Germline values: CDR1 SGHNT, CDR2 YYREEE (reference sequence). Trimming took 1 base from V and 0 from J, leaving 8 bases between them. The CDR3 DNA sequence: TGTGCCAGCAGCTTGAAACCAAGCTCTGGAAACACCATATATTTT. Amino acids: CASSLKPSSGNTIYF.

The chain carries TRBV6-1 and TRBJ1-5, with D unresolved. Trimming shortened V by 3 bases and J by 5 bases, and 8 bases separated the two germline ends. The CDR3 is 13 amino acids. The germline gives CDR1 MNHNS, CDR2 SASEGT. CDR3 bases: TGTGCCAGCAGTGAGAACAGCTATCAGCCCCAGCATTTT. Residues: CASSENSYQPQHF.

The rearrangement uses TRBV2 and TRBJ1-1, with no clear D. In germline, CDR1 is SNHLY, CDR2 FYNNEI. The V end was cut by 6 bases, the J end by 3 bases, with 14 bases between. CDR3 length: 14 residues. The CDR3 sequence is CASSEPAGDTEAFF. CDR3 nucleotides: TGTGCCAGCAGCGAACCGGCCGGAGACACTGAAGCTTTCTTT.

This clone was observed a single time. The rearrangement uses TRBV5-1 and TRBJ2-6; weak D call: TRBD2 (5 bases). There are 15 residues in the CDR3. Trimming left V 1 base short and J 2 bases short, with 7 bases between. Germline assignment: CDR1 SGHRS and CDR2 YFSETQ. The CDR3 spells CASSLTGTGANVLTF. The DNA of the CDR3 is TGCGCCAGCAGCTTGACGGGGACTGGGGCCAACGTCCTGACTTTC. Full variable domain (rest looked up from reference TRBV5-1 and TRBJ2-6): KAGVTQTPRYLIKTRGQQVTLSCSPISGHRSVSWYQQTPGQGLQFLFEYFSETQRNKGNFPGRFSGRQFSNSRSEMNVSTLELGDSALYLCASSLTGTGANVLTFGAGSRLTVL.

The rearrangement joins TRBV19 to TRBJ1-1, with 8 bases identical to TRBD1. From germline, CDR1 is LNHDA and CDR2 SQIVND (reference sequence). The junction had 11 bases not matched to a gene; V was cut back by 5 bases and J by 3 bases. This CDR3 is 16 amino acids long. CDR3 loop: CASSPRTGRTDTEAFF. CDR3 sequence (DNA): TGTGCCAGTAGTCCCCGGACAGGGCGGACGGACACTGAAGCTTTCTTT. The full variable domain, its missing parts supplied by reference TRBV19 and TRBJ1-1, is DGGITQSPKYLFRKEGQNVTLSCEQNLNHDAMYWYRQDPGQGLRLIYYSQIVNDFQKGDIAEGYSVSREKKESFPLTVTSAQKNPTAFYLCASSPRTGRTDTEAFFGQGTRLTVV.

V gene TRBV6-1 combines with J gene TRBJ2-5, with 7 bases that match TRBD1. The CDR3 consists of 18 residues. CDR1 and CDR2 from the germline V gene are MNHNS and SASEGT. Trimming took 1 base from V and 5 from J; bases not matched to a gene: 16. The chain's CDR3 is CASSEGIRGGQGEETQYF. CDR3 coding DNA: TGTGCCAGCAGTGAAGGAATAAGGGGTGGTCAGGGGGAGGAGACCCAGTACTTC.

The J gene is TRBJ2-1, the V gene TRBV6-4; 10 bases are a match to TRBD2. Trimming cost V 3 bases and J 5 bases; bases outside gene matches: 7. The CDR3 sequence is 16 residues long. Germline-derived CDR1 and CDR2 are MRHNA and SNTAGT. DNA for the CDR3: TGTGCCAGCAGTGAGGGATCTAGCGGGAGAAACAATGAGCAGTTCTTC. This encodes CASSEGSSGRNNEQFF.

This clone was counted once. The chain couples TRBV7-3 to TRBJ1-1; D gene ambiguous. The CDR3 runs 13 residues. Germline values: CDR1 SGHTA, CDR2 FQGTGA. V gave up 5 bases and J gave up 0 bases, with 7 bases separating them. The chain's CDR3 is CASSQQMNTEAFF. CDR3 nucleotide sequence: TGTGCCAGCAGCCAACAAATGAACACTGAAGCTTTCTTT.

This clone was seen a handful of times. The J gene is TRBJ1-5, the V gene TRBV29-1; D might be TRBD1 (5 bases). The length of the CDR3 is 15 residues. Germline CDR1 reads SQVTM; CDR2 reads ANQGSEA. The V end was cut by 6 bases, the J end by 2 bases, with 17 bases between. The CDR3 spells CSVGDGLLGNQPQHF. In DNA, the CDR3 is TGCAGCGTGGGGGACGGCCTCCTGGGCAATCAGCCCCAGCATTTT.

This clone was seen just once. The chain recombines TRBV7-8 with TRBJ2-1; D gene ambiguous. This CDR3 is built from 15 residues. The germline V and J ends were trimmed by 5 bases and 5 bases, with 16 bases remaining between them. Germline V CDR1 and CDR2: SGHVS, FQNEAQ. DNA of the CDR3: TGTGCCAGCAGCAATTTGGGCATAGGAGACAATGAGCAGTTCTTC. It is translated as CASSNLGIGDNEQFF.

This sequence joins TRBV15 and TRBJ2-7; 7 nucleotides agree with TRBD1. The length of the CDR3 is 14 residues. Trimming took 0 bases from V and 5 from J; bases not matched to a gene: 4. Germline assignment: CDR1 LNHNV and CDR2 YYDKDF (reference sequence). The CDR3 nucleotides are TGTGCCACCAGCAGAGAAGGAACAGGGGACGAGCAGTACTTC. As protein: CATSREGTGDEQYF.

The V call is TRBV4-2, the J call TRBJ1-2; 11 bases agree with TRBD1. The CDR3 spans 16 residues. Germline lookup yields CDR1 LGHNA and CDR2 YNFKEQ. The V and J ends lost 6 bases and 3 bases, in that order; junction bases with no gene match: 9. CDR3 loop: CASSRAGTGGDYGYTF. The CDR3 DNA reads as TGTGCCAGCAGTCGAGCCGGGACAGGGGGAGACTATGGCTACACCTTC.

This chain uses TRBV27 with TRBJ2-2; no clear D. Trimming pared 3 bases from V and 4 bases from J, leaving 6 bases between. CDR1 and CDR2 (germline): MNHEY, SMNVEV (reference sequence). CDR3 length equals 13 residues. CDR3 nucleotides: TGTGCCAGCAGTTTTTGGGGCACCGGGGAGCTGTTTTTT. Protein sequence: CASSFWGTGELFF.

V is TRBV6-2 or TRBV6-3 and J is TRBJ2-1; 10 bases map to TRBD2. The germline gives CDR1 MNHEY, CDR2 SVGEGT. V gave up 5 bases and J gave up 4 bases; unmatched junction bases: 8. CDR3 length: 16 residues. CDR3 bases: TGTGCCAGCAGTCCCCTGGCAGCGGGGGGGTACAATGAGCAGTTCTTC. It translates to CASSPLAAGGYNEQFF.